This T cell receptor (beta chain) was identified in a study of cytomegalovirus exposure and HLA in healthy donors. Study summary: A later analysis reported the same platform for the approximately 110 validation repertoires and the 666 first-cohort repertoires.

This CDR3 has 15 amino acids. Germline lookup yields CDR1 MRHNA and CDR2 SNTAGT. J lost 1 base, V lost 6 bases, and 6 bases had no gene match. With regard to this clone: The antigen remains undetermined.

General observations from the study: With high specificity and sensitivity, the classifier reportedly diagnosed cytomegalovirus status.

Clones were read by immunoSEQ multiplex PCR, and TCRdb kept only the in-frame ones, dropping some. The profile shows 280,000 or so clones, more than 75% of them singletons. Sequenced material: PBMCs. The rearrangement joins TRBV6-4 to TRBJ2-3; 8 bases are shared with TRBD2. The source of this sequence is a woman between 18 and 29 years old in good health and CMV-seronegative. CDR3 residues: CASRPLAGRTDTQYF. CDR3 DNA: TGTGCCAGCAGACCCTTAGCGGGACGCACAGATACGCAGTATTTT.